Sequencing of this TCR beta chain was carried out in a study of blood T cell repertoires in COVID-19. The CDR3 length is 15 residues. In the study's own analysis: Cell counts per sample came from amplifying reference gene primers. The repertoire was sequenced with immunoSEQ multiplex PCR; TCRdb's copy has only in-frame clones and lacks some. V and J calls plus clone size are reproduced from that table; the DNA served to infer D and trimming. The table has around 700,000 clones, around 90% seen once; the top ten hold over 0.2%. This clone was seen only once. This TCR came from a young woman with acute or convalescent COVID-19. Material for sequencing was peripheral blood. This chain links TRBV21-1 with TRBJ2-3; TRBD2, the table's D call, was not compared with the DNA. TRBV21-1 is recorded as a pseudogene. CDR3 nucleotide sequence: TGTGCCAGCAGCAAAGGTCGCCGGAGCACAGATACGCAGTATTTT. It is translated as CASSKGRRSTDTQYF.